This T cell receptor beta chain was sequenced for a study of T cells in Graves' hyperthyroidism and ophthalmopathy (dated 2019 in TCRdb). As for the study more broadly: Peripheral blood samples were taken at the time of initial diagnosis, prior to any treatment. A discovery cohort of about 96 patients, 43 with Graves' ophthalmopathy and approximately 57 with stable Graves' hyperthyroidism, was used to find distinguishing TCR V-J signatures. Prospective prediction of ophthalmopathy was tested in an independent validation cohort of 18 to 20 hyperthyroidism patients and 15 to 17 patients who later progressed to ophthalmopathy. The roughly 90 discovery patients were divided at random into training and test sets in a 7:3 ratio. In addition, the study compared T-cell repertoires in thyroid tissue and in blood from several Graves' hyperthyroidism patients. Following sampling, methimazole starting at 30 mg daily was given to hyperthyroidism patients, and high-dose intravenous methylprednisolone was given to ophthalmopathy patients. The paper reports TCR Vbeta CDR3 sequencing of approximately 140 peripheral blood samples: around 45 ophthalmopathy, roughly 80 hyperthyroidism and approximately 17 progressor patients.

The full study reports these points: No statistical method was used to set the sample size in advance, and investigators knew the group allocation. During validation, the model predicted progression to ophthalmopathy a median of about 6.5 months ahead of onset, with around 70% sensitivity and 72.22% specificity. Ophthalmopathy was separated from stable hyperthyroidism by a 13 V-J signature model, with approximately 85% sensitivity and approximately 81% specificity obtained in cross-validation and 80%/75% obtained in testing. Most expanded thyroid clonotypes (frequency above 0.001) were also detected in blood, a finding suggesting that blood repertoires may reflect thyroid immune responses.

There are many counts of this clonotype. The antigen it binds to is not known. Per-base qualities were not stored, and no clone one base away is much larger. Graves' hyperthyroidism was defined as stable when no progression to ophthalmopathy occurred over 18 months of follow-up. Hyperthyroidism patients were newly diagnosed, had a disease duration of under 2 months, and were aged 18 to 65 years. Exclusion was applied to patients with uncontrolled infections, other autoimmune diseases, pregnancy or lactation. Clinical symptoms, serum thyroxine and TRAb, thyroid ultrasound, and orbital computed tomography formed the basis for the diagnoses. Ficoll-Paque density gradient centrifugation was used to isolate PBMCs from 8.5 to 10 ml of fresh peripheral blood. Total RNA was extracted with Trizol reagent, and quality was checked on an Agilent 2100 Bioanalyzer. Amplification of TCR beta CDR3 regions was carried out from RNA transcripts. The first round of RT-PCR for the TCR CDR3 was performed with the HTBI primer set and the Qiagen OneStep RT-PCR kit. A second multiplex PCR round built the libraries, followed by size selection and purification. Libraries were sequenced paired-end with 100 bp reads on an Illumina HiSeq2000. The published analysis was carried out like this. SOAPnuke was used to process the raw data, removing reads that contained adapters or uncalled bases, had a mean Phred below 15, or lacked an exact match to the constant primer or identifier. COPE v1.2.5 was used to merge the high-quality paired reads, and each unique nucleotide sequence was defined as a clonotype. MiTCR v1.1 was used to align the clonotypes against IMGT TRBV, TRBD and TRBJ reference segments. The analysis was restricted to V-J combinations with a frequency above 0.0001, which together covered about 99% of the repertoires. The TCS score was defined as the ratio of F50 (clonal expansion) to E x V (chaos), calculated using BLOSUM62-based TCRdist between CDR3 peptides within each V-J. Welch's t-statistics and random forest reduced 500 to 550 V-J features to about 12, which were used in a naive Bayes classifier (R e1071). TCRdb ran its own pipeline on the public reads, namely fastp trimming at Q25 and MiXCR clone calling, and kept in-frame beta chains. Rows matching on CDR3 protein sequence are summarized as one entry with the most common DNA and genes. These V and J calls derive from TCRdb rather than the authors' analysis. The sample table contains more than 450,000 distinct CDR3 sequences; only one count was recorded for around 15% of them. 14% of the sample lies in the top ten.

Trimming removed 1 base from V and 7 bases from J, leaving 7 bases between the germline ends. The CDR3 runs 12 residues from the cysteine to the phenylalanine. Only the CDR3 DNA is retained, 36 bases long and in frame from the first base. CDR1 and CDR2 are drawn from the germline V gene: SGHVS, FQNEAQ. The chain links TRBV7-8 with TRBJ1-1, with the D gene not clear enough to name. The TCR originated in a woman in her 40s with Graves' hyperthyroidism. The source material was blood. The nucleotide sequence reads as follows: TGTGCCAGCAGCTTAGGAACAGATGAAGCTTTCTTT. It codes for CASSLGTDEAFF.